The sequence of this T cell receptor beta chain was determined in a study of cytomegalovirus exposure and HLA in healthy donors. The study's findings and limits: A later analysis linked a missense variant in DCLRE1C to the trimming of TCR beta V and J genes.

Primers: 60 Vbeta forward and 13 Jbeta reverse. The repertoire was sequenced with immunoSEQ multiplex PCR; TCRdb's copy has only in-frame clones and lacks some. The repertoire holds 150,000 to 250,000 clones, with 79% as singletons. As to this clone: Its antigen is not identified.

The specimen was PBMCs. This receptor was identified in a girl under 18 in good health and CMV-seropositive.

CDR3 residues: CASSPGGPTSGAIGSKTQYF. The CDR3 DNA reads as TGTGCCAGTAGTCCAGGGGGCCCGACTAGCGGGGCCATAGGATCGAAGACCCAGTACTTC. The chain couples TRBV19 to TRBJ2-5; 11 bases agree with TRBD2. Germline CDR1 reads LNHDA; CDR2 reads SQIVND (reference sequence). The V gene end was trimmed by 5 bases and the J gene end by 6 bases; junction bases not matched to a gene: 23. The CDR3 loop spans 20 amino acids. Full variable domain (remainder filled in from reference TRBV19 and TRBJ2-5): DGGITQSPKYLFRKEGQNVTLSCEQNLNHDAMYWYRQDPGQGLRLIYYSQIVNDFQKGDIAEGYSVSREKKESFPLTVTSAQKNPTAFYLCASSPGGPTSGAIGSKTQYFGPGTRLLVL.